This T cell receptor (beta chain) was sequenced in a study of T-cell reconstitution after alpha-beta-depleted transplantation in children. This clonotype appeared a few times. Its antigen is unknown. General observations from the study: Newly produced T cells mostly provided counts and TCRbeta diversity after one year, as hyperexpanded clones declined.

The germline gives CDR1 LGHDT, CDR2 YNNKEL (reference sequence). The CDR3 contains 12 residues. V dropped 9 bases and J dropped 5; count of bases not matched to a gene: 1. Unique molecular identifiers were built into the TCRbeta library. In TCRdb, the PCR reads were re-called with MiXCR into one record per CDR3 protein. The sample contains around 370,000 distinct CDR3 sequences, around 15% of which appear only once. The TCR sequence derives from a male patient aged 2 to 9 who had a stem cell transplant for acute lymphoblastic leukemia, so the T cells may come from the graft donor. The gene calls are TRBV3-1 and TRBJ1-4, with 9 bases lining up with TRBD1. Here the sequenced sample was PBMCs, mostly from graft donor cells, taken 360 days after TCRalphabeta/CD19-depleted stem cell transplant. This CDR3 is CARGQGNEKLFF. The CDR3 DNA reads as TGTGCCAGGGGACAGGGAAATGAAAAACTGTTTTTT.